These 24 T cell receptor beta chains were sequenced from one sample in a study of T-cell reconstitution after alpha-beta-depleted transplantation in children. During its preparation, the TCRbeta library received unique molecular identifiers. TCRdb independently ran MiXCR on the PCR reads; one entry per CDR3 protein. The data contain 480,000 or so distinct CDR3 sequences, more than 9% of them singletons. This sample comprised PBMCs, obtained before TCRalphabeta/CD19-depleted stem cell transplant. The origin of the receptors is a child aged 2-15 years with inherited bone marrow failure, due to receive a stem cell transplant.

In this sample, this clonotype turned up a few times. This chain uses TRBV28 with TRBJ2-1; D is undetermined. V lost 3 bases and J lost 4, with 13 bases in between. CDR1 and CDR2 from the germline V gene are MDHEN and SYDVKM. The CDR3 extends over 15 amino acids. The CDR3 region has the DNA TGTGCCAGCAGTTTCCCTCACCATCCGTACAATGAGCAGTTCTTC. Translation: CASSFPHHPYNEQFF.

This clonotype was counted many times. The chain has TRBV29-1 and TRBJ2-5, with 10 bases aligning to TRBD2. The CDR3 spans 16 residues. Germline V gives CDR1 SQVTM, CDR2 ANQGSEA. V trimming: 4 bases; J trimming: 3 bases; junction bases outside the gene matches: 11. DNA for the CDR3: TGCAGCGTTGCCTGGCTAGCGGGAGTATTCGAAGAGACCCAGTACTTC. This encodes CSVAWLAGVFEETQYF.

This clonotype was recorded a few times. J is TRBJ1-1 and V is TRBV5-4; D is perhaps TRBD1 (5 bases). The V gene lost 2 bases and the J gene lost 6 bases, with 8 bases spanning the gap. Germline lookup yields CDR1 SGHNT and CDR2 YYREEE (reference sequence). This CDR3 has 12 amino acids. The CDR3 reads CASSFGGAEAFF. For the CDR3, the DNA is TGTGCCAGCAGCTTTGGGGGGGCTGAAGCTTTCTTT.

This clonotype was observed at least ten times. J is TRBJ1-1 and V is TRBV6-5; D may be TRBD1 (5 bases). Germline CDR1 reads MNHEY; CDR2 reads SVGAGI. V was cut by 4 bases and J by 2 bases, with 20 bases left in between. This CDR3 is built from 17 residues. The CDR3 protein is CASSSPLTGESNTEAFF. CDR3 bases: TGTGCCAGCAGTTCCCCCTTGACGGGGGAGTCTAACACTGAAGCTTTCTTT.

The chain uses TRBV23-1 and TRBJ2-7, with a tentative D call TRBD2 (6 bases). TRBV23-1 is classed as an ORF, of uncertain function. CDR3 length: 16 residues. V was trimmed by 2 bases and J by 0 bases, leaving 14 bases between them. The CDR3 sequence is CASSQLSRTNSYEQYF. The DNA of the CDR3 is TGCGCCAGCAGTCAACTTTCGCGGACTAACTCCTACGAGCAGTACTTC.

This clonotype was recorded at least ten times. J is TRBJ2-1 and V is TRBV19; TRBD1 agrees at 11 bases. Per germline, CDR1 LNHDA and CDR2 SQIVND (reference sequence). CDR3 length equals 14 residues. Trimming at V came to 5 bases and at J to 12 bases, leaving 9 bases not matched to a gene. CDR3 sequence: CASSLGQGDVAQFF. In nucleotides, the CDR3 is TGTGCCAGTAGTCTGGGACAGGGGGACGTGGCGCAGTTCTTC.

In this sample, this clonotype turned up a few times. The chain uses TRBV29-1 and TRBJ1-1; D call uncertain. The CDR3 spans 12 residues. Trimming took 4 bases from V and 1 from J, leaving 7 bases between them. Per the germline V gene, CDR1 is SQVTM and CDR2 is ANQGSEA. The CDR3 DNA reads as TGCAGCGTTGGGAGACCGAACACTGAAGCTTTCTTT. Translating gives CSVGRPNTEAFF.

CDR3 nucleotide sequence: TGTGCCAGTAGTCCTCAGCGGACATTCCCCTACAATGAGCAGTTCTTC. As protein: CASSPQRTFPYNEQFF. The V and J genes are TRBV19 and TRBJ2-1; D possibly uses TRBD1 or TRBD2 (5 bases each). The CDR3 is made up of 16 amino acids. Germline values: CDR1 LNHDA, CDR2 SQIVND (reference sequence). V lost 5 bases to trimming and J lost 2 bases, with 16 bases between them.

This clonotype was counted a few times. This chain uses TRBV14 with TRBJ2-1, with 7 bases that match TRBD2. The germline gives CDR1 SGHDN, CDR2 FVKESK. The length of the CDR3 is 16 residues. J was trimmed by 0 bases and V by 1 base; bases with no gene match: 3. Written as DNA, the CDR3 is TGTGCCAGCAGCCAAGCAACTAGCGCCTCCTACAATGAGCAGTTCTTC. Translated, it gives CASSQATSASYNEQFF.

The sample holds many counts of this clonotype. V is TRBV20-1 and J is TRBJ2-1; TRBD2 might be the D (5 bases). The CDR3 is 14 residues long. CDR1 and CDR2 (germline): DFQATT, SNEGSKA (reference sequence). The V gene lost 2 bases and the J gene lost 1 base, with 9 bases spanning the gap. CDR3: CSARTRGSYNEQFF. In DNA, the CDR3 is TGCAGTGCTAGAACTAGAGGATCCTACAATGAGCAGTTCTTC.

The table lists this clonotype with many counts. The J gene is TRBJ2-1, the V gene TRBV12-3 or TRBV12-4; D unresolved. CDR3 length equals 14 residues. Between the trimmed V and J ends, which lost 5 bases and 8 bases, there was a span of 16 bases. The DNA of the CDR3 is TGTGCCAGCAGTACTCCGTGGGGTGACGATGAGCAGTTCTTC. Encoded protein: CASSTPWGDDEQFF.

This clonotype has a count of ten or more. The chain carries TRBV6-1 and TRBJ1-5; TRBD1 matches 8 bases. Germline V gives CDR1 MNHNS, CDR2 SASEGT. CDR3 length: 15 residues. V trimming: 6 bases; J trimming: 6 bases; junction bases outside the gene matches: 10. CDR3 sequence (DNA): TGTGCCAGCAGGGAAAGCACAGGGGGTGTTCAGCCCCAGCATTTT. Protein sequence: CASRESTGGVQPQHF.

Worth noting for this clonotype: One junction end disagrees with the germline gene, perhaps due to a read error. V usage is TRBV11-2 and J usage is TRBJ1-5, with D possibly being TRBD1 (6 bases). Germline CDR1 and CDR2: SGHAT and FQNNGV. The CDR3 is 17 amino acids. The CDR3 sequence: CASSPNGGAYSNQRQHF. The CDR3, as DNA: TGTGCCAGCAGTCCGAATGGGGGGGCGTATAGCAATCAGCGCCAGCATTTT.

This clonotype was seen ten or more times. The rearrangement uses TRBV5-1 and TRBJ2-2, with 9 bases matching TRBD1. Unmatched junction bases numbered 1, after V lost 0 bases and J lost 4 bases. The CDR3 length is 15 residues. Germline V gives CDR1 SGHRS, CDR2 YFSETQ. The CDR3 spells CASSLEGQGTGELFF. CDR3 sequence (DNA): TGCGCCAGCAGCTTGGAGGGACAGGGCACCGGGGAGCTGTTTTTT.

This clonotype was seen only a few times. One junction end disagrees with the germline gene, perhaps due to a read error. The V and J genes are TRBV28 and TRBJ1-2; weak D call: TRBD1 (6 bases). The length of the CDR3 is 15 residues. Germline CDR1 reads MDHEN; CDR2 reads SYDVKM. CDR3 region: CASSLWGAGVYGYTF. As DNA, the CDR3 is TGTGCCAGCAGTCTATGGGGGGCTGGGGTCTATGGCTACACCTTC.

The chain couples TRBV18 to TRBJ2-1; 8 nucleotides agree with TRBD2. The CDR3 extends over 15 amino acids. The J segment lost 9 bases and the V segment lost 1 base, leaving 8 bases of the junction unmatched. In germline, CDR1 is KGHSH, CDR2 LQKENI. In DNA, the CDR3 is TGTGCCAGCTCACCACAGGGACTAGATTTGGGTGAGCAGTTCTTC. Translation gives CASSPQGLDLGEQFF. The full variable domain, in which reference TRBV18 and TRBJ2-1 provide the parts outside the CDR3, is NAGVMQNPRHLVRRRGQEARLRCSPMKGHSHVYWYRQLPEEGLKFMVYLQKENIIDESGMPKERFSAEFPKEGPSILRIQQVVRGDSAAYFCASSPQGLDLGEQFFGPGTRLTVL.

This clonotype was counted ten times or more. The CDR3 region is CASSLYGGGNRRYEQYF. The CDR3 nucleotides are TGTGCCAGCAGTTTATATGGAGGCGGAAATCGCCGCTACGAGCAGTACTTC. This sequence joins TRBV27 and TRBJ2-7, with D possibly matching TRBD2 (5 bases). The CDR3 has 17 amino acids. Germline loops: CDR1 MNHEY, CDR2 SMNVEV (reference sequence). V was pared by 1 base and J by 3 bases, with 19 bases between.

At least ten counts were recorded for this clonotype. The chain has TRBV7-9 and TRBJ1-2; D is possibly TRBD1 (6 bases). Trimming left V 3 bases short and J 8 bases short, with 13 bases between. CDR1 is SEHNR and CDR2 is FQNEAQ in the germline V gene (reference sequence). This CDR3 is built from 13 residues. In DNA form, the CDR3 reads TGTGCCAGCAGCTTTCCAGGGGCTGGCGGCTACACCTTC. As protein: CASSFPGAGGYTF.

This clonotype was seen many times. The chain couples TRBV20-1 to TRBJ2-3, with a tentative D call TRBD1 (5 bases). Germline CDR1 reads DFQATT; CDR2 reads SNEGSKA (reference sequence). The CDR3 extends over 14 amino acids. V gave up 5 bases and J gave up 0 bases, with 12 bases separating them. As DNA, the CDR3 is TGCAGTGCTCCCCGGACAACTAGCACAGATACGCAGTATTTT. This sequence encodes CSAPRTTSTDTQYF.

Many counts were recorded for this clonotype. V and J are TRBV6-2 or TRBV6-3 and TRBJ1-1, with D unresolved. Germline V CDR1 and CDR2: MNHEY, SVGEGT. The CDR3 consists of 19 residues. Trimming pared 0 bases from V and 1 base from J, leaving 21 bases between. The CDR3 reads CASSYSIQTSWTGNTEAFF. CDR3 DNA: TGTGCCAGCAGTTACTCGATTCAGACTTCCTGGACGGGGAACACTGAAGCTTTCTTT.

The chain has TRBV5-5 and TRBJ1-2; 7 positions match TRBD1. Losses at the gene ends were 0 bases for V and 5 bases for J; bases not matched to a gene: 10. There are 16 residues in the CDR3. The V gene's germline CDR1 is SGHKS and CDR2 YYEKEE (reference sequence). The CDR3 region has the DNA TGTGCCAGCAGCTTGGTGGCGACCGGACAGGTTTATGGCTACACCTTC. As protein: CASSLVATGQVYGYTF.

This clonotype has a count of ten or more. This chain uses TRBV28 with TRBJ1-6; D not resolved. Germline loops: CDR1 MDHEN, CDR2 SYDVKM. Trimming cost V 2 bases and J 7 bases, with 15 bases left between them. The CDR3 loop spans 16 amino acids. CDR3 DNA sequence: TGTGCCAGCAGTTTAGCAGGACGTCTAGGAAATTCACCCCTCCACTTT. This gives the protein CASSLAGRLGNSPLHF. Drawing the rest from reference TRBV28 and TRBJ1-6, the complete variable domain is DVKVTQSSRYLVKRTGEKVFLECVQDMDHENMFWYRQDPGLGLRLIYFSYDVKMKEKGDIPEGYSVSREKKERFSLILESASTNQTSMYLCASSLAGRLGNSPLHFGNGTRLTVT.

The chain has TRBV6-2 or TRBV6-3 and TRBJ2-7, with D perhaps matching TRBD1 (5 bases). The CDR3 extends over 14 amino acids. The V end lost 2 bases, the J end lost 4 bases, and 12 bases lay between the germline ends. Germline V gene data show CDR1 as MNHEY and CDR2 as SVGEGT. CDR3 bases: TGTGCCAGCAGTTACCCTCTCAGGGATTACGAGCAGTACTTC. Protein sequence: CASSYPLRDYEQYF.

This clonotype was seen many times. CDR3 protein: CASSPTTADTQYF. CDR3 sequence (DNA): TGTGCCAGCAGCCCTACCACAGCGGATACGCAGTATTTT. The J gene is TRBJ2-3, the V gene TRBV7-9; no firm D call. There are 13 residues in the CDR3. In germline, CDR1 is SEHNR, CDR2 FQNEAQ (reference sequence). V was cut by 5 bases and J by 6 bases, with 12 bases left in between.